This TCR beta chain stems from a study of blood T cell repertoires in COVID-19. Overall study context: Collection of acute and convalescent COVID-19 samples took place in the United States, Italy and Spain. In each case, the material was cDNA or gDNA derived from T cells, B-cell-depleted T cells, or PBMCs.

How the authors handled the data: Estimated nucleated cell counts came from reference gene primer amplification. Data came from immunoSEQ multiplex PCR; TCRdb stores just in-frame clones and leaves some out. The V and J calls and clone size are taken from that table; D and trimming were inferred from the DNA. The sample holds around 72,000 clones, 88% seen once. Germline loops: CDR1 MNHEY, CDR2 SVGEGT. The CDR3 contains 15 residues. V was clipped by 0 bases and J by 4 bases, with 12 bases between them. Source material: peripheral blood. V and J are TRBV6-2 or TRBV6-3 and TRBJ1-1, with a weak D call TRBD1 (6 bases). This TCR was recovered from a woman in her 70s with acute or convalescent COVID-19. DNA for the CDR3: TGTGCCAGCAGTTACTCGATGGGAGGGGGCACTGAAGCTTTCTTT. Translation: CASSYSMGGGTEAFF.